This entry lists 11 T cell receptor beta chains sequenced from one sample in a study of early T cells in non-severe SARS-CoV-2 infection. TCRdb called the 5' RACE reads again in MiXCR, with one record for every CDR3 protein. This table holds 55,000 to 80,000 distinct CDR3 sequences, roughly 12% found once. Sequencing was performed on whole blood, taken at baseline. These receptors were collected from an adult who was a healthcare worker with PCR-confirmed SARS-CoV-2 infection or an uninfected control (not recorded which).

This chain uses TRBV7-9 with TRBJ2-5, with 8 bases fitting TRBD2. Germline V gene sequence: CDR1 SEHNR, CDR2 FQNEAQ (reference sequence). There are 16 residues in the CDR3. J was trimmed by 5 bases and V by 1 base; bases with no gene match: 9. The CDR3 sequence is CASSLVGQRGLETQYF. The CDR3 nucleotides are TGTGCCAGCAGCTTAGTCGGTCAGCGGGGGCTGGAGACCCAGTACTTC.

This clonotype was found a few times. The V and J genes are TRBV10-3 and TRBJ2-3, with D perhaps being TRBD1 or TRBD2 (5 bases each). CDR3 size: 14 residues. The V end was cut by 8 bases, the J end by 4 bases, with 16 bases between. CDR1 is ENHRY and CDR2 is SYGVKD in the germline V gene. In nucleotides, the CDR3 is TGTGCCATCGGGGCTCCGCGGGTCCCAGATACGCAGTATTTT. Protein product: CAIGAPRVPDTQYF.

V gene TRBV10-3 combines with J gene TRBJ2-2, with 7 nucleotides matching TRBD1. J lost 0 bases, V lost 2 bases, and 0 bases had no gene match. The CDR3 has 15 residues. Looked up from germline, CDR1 is ENHRY and CDR2 is SYGVKD. CDR3 DNA: TGTGCCATCAGTGAGGGACAGGCGAACACCGGGGAGCTGTTTTTT. Its translation is CAISEGQANTGELFF.

This clonotype was detected a few times. The chain recombines TRBV2 with TRBJ1-4, with D tentatively TRBD1 (6 bases). This CDR3 has 15 amino acids. Trimming removed 7 bases at V and 4 bases at J, with 16 bases between. Germline V gene data show CDR1 as SNHLY and CDR2 as FYNNEI. As DNA, the CDR3 is TGTGCCAGCAACCGTTGGGGACACCATAATGAAAAACTGTTTTTT. It specifies CASNRWGHHNEKLFF.

The rearrangement joins TRBV12-3 or TRBV12-4 to TRBJ2-7; tentatively, D is TRBD1 or TRBD2 (6 bases each). The CDR3 covers 13 residues. Trimming cost V 7 bases and J 0 bases, with 10 bases left between them. DNA for the CDR3: TGTGCCAGCATGAGGGGGGACTCCTACGAGCAGTACTTC. It yields the protein CASMRGDSYEQYF.

There are a few counts of this clonotype. V and J are TRBV5-1 and TRBJ1-2, with D possibly matching TRBD1 (5 bases). This CDR3 comprises 15 residues. Germline lookup yields CDR1 SGHRS and CDR2 YFSETQ. V was clipped by 0 bases and J by 8 bases, with 17 bases between them. CDR3 sequence: CASSLVSGRKEGYTF. The CDR3 nucleotides are TGCGCCAGCAGCTTGGTTTCAGGGCGGAAGGAAGGCTACACCTTC.

The CDR3 region is CASSPRQGDNSPLHF. The DNA for the CDR3 is TGTGCCAGCAGCCCTCGACAGGGGGATAATTCACCCCTCCACTTT. The rearrangement uses TRBV7-2 and TRBJ1-6; 9 nucleotides agree with TRBD1. CDR1 is SGHTA, CDR2 FQGNSA, per germline. The CDR3 has 15 residues. Trimming at V came to 5 bases and at J to 5 bases, leaving 4 bases not matched to a gene.

This clonotype was seen only a few times. This rearrangement joins TRBV25-1 to TRBJ2-3; the D is unclear. The germline V gene has CDR1 MGHDK and CDR2 SYGVNS. This CDR3 is 16 amino acids long. V was shortened by 4 bases and J by 6 bases, with 20 bases between the two germline ends. The CDR3 sequence is CASSGEMADPADTQYF. The CDR3 DNA sequence: TGTGCCAGCAGTGGAGAGATGGCTGACCCTGCGGATACGCAGTATTTT.

This clonotype was seen more than once but under ten times. V usage is TRBV7-6 and J usage is TRBJ1-4; tentatively, D is TRBD1 (5 bases). The germline V gene encodes CDR1 SGHVS and CDR2 FNYEAQ. The CDR3 length is 16 residues. V was trimmed by 1 base and J by 3 bases, leaving 12 bases between them. The CDR3: CASSLEPRAPNEKLFF. The CDR3 DNA reads as TGTGCCAGCAGCTTAGAACCCAGGGCCCCTAATGAAAAACTGTTTTTT.

This clonotype occurred a few times. V usage is TRBV7-2 and J usage is TRBJ2-4; D might be TRBD1 (5 bases). V gave up 1 base and J gave up 6 bases, with 13 bases separating them. The CDR3 has 15 residues. Germline V gene sequence: CDR1 SGHTA, CDR2 FQGNSA. The CDR3 DNA is TGTGCCAGCAGCTTAGTGATAGTGGGGCTAAACATTCAGTACTTC. It yields the protein CASSLVIVGLNIQYF.

This clonotype has a count of ten or more. V gene TRBV13 combines with J gene TRBJ1-1, with D maybe TRBD1 (5 bases). Trimming took off 8 bases at V and 0 bases at J, with 10 bases between the two ends. Per germline, CDR1 PRHDT and CDR2 FYEKMQ (reference sequence). The CDR3 length is 13 residues. CDR3 sequence: CASGDSLNTEAFF. CDR3 DNA sequence: TGTGCCAGCGGGGACTCATTGAACACTGAAGCTTTCTTT.